The 4 T cell receptor beta chains below were found in one sample sequenced in a study of T cell responses to AZD1222 COVID-19 vaccine. Some clones are missing from TCRdb's copy, which holds only in-frame ones; the method was immunoSEQ multiplex PCR. This sample has about 130,000 clones, with approximately 91% found just once. This material consisted of peripheral blood, taken 28 days after the second AZD1222 dose. Receptor source: an adult who received the AZD1222 COVID-19 vaccine.

The V and J genes are TRBV6-5 and TRBJ2-7; D may be TRBD1 (5 bases). The CDR3 is made up of 15 amino acids. The ends were cut back, 7 bases at V and 2 bases at J, with 18 bases in the middle. CDR1 and CDR2 (germline): MNHEY, SVGAGI. The CDR3 sequence: CASKKGQSTPYEQYF. DNA for the CDR3: TGTGCCAGCAAAAAGGGGCAATCGACACCCTACGAGCAGTACTTC.

The chain links TRBV19 to TRBJ2-1, with D perhaps matching TRBD1 (5 bases). Trimming took 1 base from V and 5 from J, leaving 9 bases between them. The CDR3 consists of 14 residues. The germline CDR1 and CDR2 sequences are LNHDA and SQIVND (reference sequence). The CDR3 region is CASSIVQGNNEQFF. The CDR3, as DNA: TGTGCCAGTAGTATAGTCCAGGGAAACAATGAGCAGTTCTTC.

This chain connects TRBV15 to TRBJ1-5; no firm D call. This CDR3 is 16 amino acids long. From germline, CDR1 is LNHNV and CDR2 YYDKDF (reference sequence). The V end lost 0 bases, the J end lost 2 bases, and 11 bases lay between the germline ends. In DNA, the CDR3 is TGTGCCACCAGCAGAGAGGGAGGGATGGGCAATCAGCCCCAGCATTTT. Its protein product is CATSREGGMGNQPQHF. Supplemented by reference TRBV15 and TRBJ1-5, the full variable domain reads DAMVIQNPRYQVTQFGKPVTLSCSQTLNHNVMYWYQQKSSQAPKLLFHYYDKDFNNEADTPDNFQSRRPNTSFCFLDIRSPGLGDTAMYLCATSREGGMGNQPQHFGDGTRLSIL.

This chain joins TRBV2 and TRBJ1-2, with 8 bases fitting TRBD1. The V and J ends lost 4 bases and 8 bases, in that order; junction bases with no gene match: 6. Germline CDR1 and CDR2: SNHLY and FYNNEI. This CDR3 is built from 13 residues. The CDR3 here is CASSVDRVRGYTF. For the CDR3, the DNA is TGTGCCAGCAGTGTGGACAGGGTCCGCGGCTACACCTTC. Variable domain in full (rest from reference TRBV2 and TRBJ1-2): EPEVTQTPSHQVTQMGQEVILRCVPISNHLYFYWYRQILGQKVEFLVSFYNNEISEKSEIFDDQFSVERPDGSNFTLKIRSTKLEDSAMYFCASSVDRVRGYTFGSGTRLTVV.